These 23 T cell receptor beta chains were sequenced from one sample in a study of Graves' ophthalmopathy and Graves' hyperthyroidism. RNA transcripts provided the template for amplifying TCR beta CDR3 regions. First-round RT-PCR with HTBI primers preceded a second-round multiplex PCR. TCRdb analysed the multiplex PCR reads with MiXCR anew, one entry per CDR3 protein. In the table there are about 620,000 distinct CDR3 sequences, 22% of which are singletons. The sequenced sample consisted of peripheral blood. The receptors shown here come from a woman between 18 and 30 years old with stable Graves' hyperthyroidism. Some clones in this sample may be carry-over from other donors' samples.

This clonotype was recorded many times. The chain links TRBV6-2 or TRBV6-3 to TRBJ2-7; the match to TRBD2 covers 13 bases. V gave up 2 bases and J gave up 2 bases; unmatched junction bases: 3. Germline V lookup: CDR1 MNHEY, CDR2 SVGEGT. CDR3 length: 16 residues. The CDR3, as DNA: TGTGCCAGCAGTTACCTAGGGACTAGCGGGACCTACGAGCAGTACTTC. It codes for CASSYLGTSGTYEQYF.

This clonotype was counted ten times or more. V and J are TRBV5-6 and TRBJ2-2, with 9 bases matching TRBD2. Germline V gene data show CDR1 as SGHDT and CDR2 as YYEEEE. The length of the CDR3 is 15 residues. V gave up 1 base and J gave up 8 bases; unmatched junction bases: 6. The CDR3 spells CASSLLASGTGELFF. The CDR3 DNA sequence: TGTGCCAGCAGCTTGTTGGCTAGCGGGACTGGGGAGCTGTTTTTT.

This rearrangement joins TRBV29-1 to TRBJ1-1, with D hard to call. This CDR3 spans 13 amino acids. Germline V gene sequence: CDR1 SQVTM, CDR2 ANQGSEA. V lost 7 bases and J lost 2, with 14 bases in between. CDR3 amino acids: CSAGDGTNTEAFF. Written as DNA, the CDR3 is TGCAGCGCTGGCGACGGAACCAACACTGAAGCTTTCTTT.

This clonotype was seen ten or more times. The chain couples TRBV28 to TRBJ1-5; D is unclear. CDR3 size: 12 residues. Germline-derived CDR1 and CDR2 are MDHEN and SYDVKM. With 1 base removed from V and 8 bases from J, the gap between germline ends came to 6 bases. This chain's CDR3 is CASSLSLEPQHF. CDR3 sequence (DNA): TGTGCCAGCAGTTTATCCTTAGAGCCCCAGCATTTT.

In this sample, this clonotype turned up a few times. The chain uses TRBV4-2 and TRBJ2-2; D is uncertain. The CDR3 covers 17 residues. Between the trimmed V and J ends, which lost 1 base and 4 bases, there was a span of 16 bases. Germline V lookup: CDR1 LGHNA, CDR2 YNFKEQ. The CDR3 DNA follows: TGTGCCAGCAGCCAAGTCGTAGGGCCGGCGAGCACCGGGGAGCTGTTTTTT. Translation gives CASSQVVGPASTGELFF.

Many counts were recorded for this clonotype. The rearrangement joins TRBV5-1 to TRBJ2-7; D is uncertain. The CDR3 runs 14 residues. Germline CDR1 SGHRS, CDR2 YFSETQ. Deletions cut 0 bases from V and 0 bases from J, with 7 bases between. CDR3 DNA: TGCGCCAGCAGCTTGGAAGTCAACTCCTACGAGCAGTACTTC. It yields the protein CASSLEVNSYEQYF.

There are many counts of this clonotype. The conserved phenylalanine or tryptophan normally closing the CDR3 is absent here, so this likely arose from a read error. This chain joins TRBV20-1 and TRBJ2-7; a possible D gene is TRBD2 (7 bases). CDR3 length: 12 residues. Trimming removed 3 bases at V and 6 bases at J, with 12 bases between. Germline values: CDR1 DFQATT, CDR2 SNEGSKA (reference sequence). CDR3 sequence: CSARGGGGEQYL. CDR3 bases: TGCAGTGCTAGGGGCGGGGGCGGCGAGCAGTACCTC.

This sequence joins TRBV24-1 and TRBJ1-2; tentative D call: TRBD1 (5 bases). This CDR3 comprises 13 residues. Between the trimmed V and J ends, which lost 4 bases and 8 bases, there was a span of 13 bases. CDR1 and CDR2 (germline): KGHDR, SFDVKD. The CDR3 here is CATSESGTKGYTF. CDR3 DNA: TGTGCCACCAGTGAGTCCGGGACCAAGGGCTACACCTTC.

This clonotype was counted at least ten times. This chain joins TRBV12-3 or TRBV12-4 and TRBJ2-2, with D tentatively TRBD2 (5 bases). Trimming stripped 9 bases from V and 6 bases from J, with 11 bases between. There are 12 residues in the CDR3. The CDR3 sequence: CASTPGAGELFF. The CDR3 coding sequence is TGTGCCAGTACCCCCGGGGCCGGGGAGCTGTTTTTT.

This clonotype appeared many times. This rearrangement joins TRBV30 to TRBJ1-2; 8 positions agree with TRBD1. V was pared by 2 bases and J by 4 bases, with 0 bases of the junction left unmatched. CDR3 length equals 12 residues. Germline lookup yields CDR1 GTSNPN and CDR2 SVGIG (reference sequence). CDR3 bases: TGTGCCTGGAGTACAGGGGGCTATGGCTACACCTTC. It translates to CAWSTGGYGYTF.

There are many counts of this clonotype. The rearrangement links TRBV6-1 to TRBJ2-7; 7 bases align to TRBD1. The CDR3 runs 16 residues. Germline CDR1 reads MNHNS; CDR2 reads SASEGT. The V gene end was trimmed by 2 bases and the J gene end by 0 bases; junction bases not matched to a gene: 7. The CDR3 spells CASSEIGDSSSYEQYF. The DNA of the CDR3 is TGTGCCAGCAGTGAAATTGGGGACAGCAGCTCCTACGAGCAGTACTTC.

This clonotype has at least ten counts. The chain combines TRBV18 with TRBJ2-4; unclear D gene. The CDR3 is 14 amino acids. CDR1 and CDR2 (germline): KGHSH, LQKENI. Trimming left V 2 bases short and J 0 bases short, with 5 bases between. CDR3 loop: CASSPDLAKNIQYF. CDR3 coding DNA: TGTGCCAGCTCACCAGACCTAGCCAAAAACATTCAGTACTTC.

With regard to this clonotype: A much larger clone lies a single base off, so this may be a read error. The rearrangement joins TRBV6-1 to TRBJ2-7, with D perhaps matching TRBD2 (6 bases). The CDR3 totals 13 residues. Germline V gene sequence: CDR1 MNHNS, CDR2 SASEGT. The CDR3 region has the DNA TGTGCCACTACGACGGGGGTTTACTACGAGCGGTACTTC. This encodes CATTTGVYYERYF.

This clonotype was counted many times. The chain joins TRBV30 to TRBJ1-2; TRBD1 might be the D (5 bases). V was clipped by 7 bases and J by 3 bases, with 21 bases between them. Germline loops: CDR1 GTSNPN, CDR2 SVGIG (reference sequence). The CDR3 spans 15 residues. The CDR3 here is CAYFGGRAFDYGYTF. CDR3 DNA sequence: TGTGCCTACTTCGGTGGCAGGGCATTCGACTATGGCTACACCTTC.

This clonotype showed up many times. This chain joins TRBV20-1 and TRBJ2-7; D is possibly TRBD1 (6 bases). Deletions cut 3 bases from V and 4 bases from J, with 10 bases between. The V gene's germline CDR1 is DFQATT and CDR2 SNEGSKA (reference sequence). The CDR3 has 12 amino acids. The CDR3 loop reads CSARTGLYEQYF. The CDR3, as DNA: TGCAGTGCTAGGACAGGCCTGTACGAGCAGTACTTC.

The sample holds many counts of this clonotype. The chain recombines TRBV6-1 with TRBJ1-2; D may be TRBD1 (6 bases). V lost 6 bases, J lost 7 bases, and 15 bases lay in between. There are 13 residues in the CDR3. Germline V gene sequence: CDR1 MNHNS, CDR2 SASEGT. In DNA, the CDR3 is TGTGCCAGCAGGCGTGAGACAGGTCGTGGCTACACCTTC. Translated: CASRRETGRGYTF.

This clonotype was detected only a few times. The V and J genes are TRBV4-1 and TRBJ2-7, with 8 bases that match TRBD1. In germline, CDR1 is MGHRA, CDR2 YSYEKL. The CDR3 consists of 15 residues. J gave up 2 bases and V 0 bases, and 3 bases lay outside the gene matches. Here the CDR3 DNA reads TGCGCCAGCAGCCAAGATCCACAGGGGGCCTACGAGCAGTACTTC. It yields the protein CASSQDPQGAYEQYF.

In the case of this clonotype: One end of the junction fails to match germline, which may point to a read error. V gene TRBV10-2 combines with J gene TRBJ2-7; 11 bases are shared with TRBD2. The CDR3 has 15 amino acids. CDR1 and CDR2 from the germline V gene are WSHSY and SAAADI. CDR3 protein: CASSGGTSGRYEHYF. CDR3 sequence (DNA): TGCGCCAGCAGCGGAGGGACTAGCGGTCGCTACGAGCATTACTTC.

The rearrangement uses TRBV29-1 and TRBJ2-5; TRBD2 is a possible D gene (7 bases). This CDR3 region has 13 residues. The V end was cut by 4 bases, the J end by 4 bases, with 13 bases between. In germline, CDR1 is SQVTM, CDR2 ANQGSEA. As DNA, the CDR3 is TGCAGCGTTGTCGGGGGGCGCCGAGAGACCCAGTACTTC. Translating gives CSVVGGRRETQYF.

The chain recombines TRBV12-3 or TRBV12-4 with TRBJ1-5; no firm D call. The CDR3 consists of 13 residues. Between the trimmed V and J ends, which lost 6 bases and 4 bases, there was a span of 10 bases. The CDR3 sequence is CASRAGVNQPQHF. CDR3 sequence (DNA): TGTGCCAGCAGAGCGGGAGTAAATCAGCCCCAGCATTTT.

The chain is built from TRBV6-5 and TRBJ2-7; D uncertain. The CDR3 consists of 14 residues. From germline, CDR1 is MNHEY and CDR2 SVGAGI. V was trimmed by 2 bases and J by 2 bases, leaving 10 bases between them. CDR3 nucleotides: TGTGCCAGCAGTTACCCTGGACGGACCTACGAGCAGTACTTC. Amino acids: CASSYPGRTYEQYF.

At least ten counts were recorded for this clonotype. The gene calls are TRBV4-1 and TRBJ1-2; D gene uncertain. This CDR3 has 14 amino acids. The ends were cut back, 3 bases at V and 3 bases at J, with 11 bases in the middle. The germline CDR1 and CDR2 sequences are MGHRA and YSYEKL. The CDR3 nucleotides read TGCGCCAGCAGCCACACCGACTCGTACTATGGCTACACCTTC. Its translation: CASSHTDSYYGYTF.

The chain has TRBV28 and TRBJ2-4; 7 bases match TRBD2. There are 17 residues in the CDR3. J gave up 5 bases and V 0 bases, and 10 bases lay outside the gene matches. CDR1 is MDHEN and CDR2 is SYDVKM in the germline V gene. The CDR3 reads CASSLWRPAGVENIQYF. The CDR3 nucleotides read TGTGCCAGCAGTTTATGGCGGCCTGCGGGAGTGGAAAACATTCAGTACTTC.